Listed here are 25 T cell receptor beta chains from one sample, sequenced in a study of post-analysis software for immune sequencing data. Findings of the study overall: About five TRBV segments occurring more often in patients than controls included TRBV5-6, TRBV5-1 and TRBV20-1.

For these TCRs, the target antigens are not known. Included in the TCR beta cDNA libraries were unique molecular identifiers. TCRdb re-called the PCR reads through MiXCR, storing one row per CDR3 protein. Seen here are some 370,000 distinct CDR3 sequences, less than 40% observed once, and the top ten hold under 15%. The source material was blood. These TCRs come from a girl aged 5-17 years with multiple sclerosis.

The V call is TRBV19, the J call TRBJ2-1; D is unresolved. Germline V gene data show CDR1 as LNHDA and CDR2 as SQIVND (reference sequence). V dropped 0 bases and J dropped 0 bases, with 9 bases sitting between them. CDR3 size: 16 residues. CDR3 residues: CASSIEAEISYNEQFF. CDR3 coding DNA: TGTGCCAGTAGTATAGAGGCTGAAATCTCCTACAATGAGCAGTTCTTC.

This clonotype came up a few times. V is TRBV7-2 and J is TRBJ2-7; 9 nucleotides align to TRBD1. V gave up 4 bases and J gave up 3 bases; unmatched junction bases: 4. The CDR3 is 14 amino acids. Germline V gene lookup returns CDR1 SGHTA and CDR2 FQGNSA. The CDR3 DNA is TGTGCCAGCAGCTGGGGACAGGGTATCTACGAGCAGTACTTC. This translates into CASSWGQGIYEQYF.

This clonotype was observed a few times. The V gene is TRBV10-3, the J gene TRBJ1-1; possibly TRBD1 for D (6 bases). The CDR3 has 13 residues. CDR1 is ENHRY and CDR2 is SYGVKD in the germline V gene. V was shortened by 10 bases and J by 5 bases, with 17 bases between the two germline ends. CDR3 DNA sequence: TGTGCCACAGGGGAACAGTCGGGAACTGAAGCTTTCTTT. Its protein is CATGEQSGTEAFF.

The rearrangement uses TRBV6-1 and TRBJ1-5, with D possibly matching TRBD1 (5 bases). V shed 4 bases and J shed 1 base, with 14 bases lying between them. CDR3 length: 16 residues. From germline, CDR1 is MNHNS and CDR2 SASEGT. CDR3: CASSAQGRASNQPQHF. The DNA of the CDR3 is TGTGCCAGCAGTGCCCAGGGCAGGGCGAGCAATCAGCCCCAGCATTTT.

The J gene is TRBJ1-2, the V gene TRBV5-6; D not resolved. The CDR3 length is 13 residues. Germline V gene sequence: CDR1 SGHDT, CDR2 YYEEEE. V lost 4 bases to trimming and J lost 2 bases, with 9 bases between them. The CDR3 region is CASSANLNYGYTF. CDR3 in DNA: TGTGCCAGCAGCGCCAACCTGAACTATGGCTACACCTTC.

The chain joins TRBV10-3 to TRBJ2-4; TRBD1 matches at 7 bases. V was clipped by 0 bases and J by 3 bases; unmatched bases: 5. The CDR3 runs to 16 residues. From germline, CDR1 is ENHRY and CDR2 SYGVKD. The CDR3 DNA follows: TGTGCCATCAGTGAGTCGACAGGGCTTGGCAAAAACATTCAGTACTTC. It specifies CAISESTGLGKNIQYF.

This clonotype has a handful of counts. The chain recombines TRBV20-1 with TRBJ1-2; 8 nucleotides agree with TRBD1. Germline lookup yields CDR1 DFQATT and CDR2 SNEGSKA (reference sequence). The CDR3 has 15 amino acids. V was pared by 5 bases and J by 5 bases, with 13 bases of the junction left unmatched. The CDR3 is CSAPKAPGQGYGYTF. The CDR3 DNA is TGCAGTGCTCCGAAAGCCCCAGGACAGGGTTATGGCTACACCTTC.

CDR3 amino acids: CASSQLPGTGWYVEAFF. In nucleotides, the CDR3 is TGCGCCAGCAGCCAACTCCCCGGGACAGGGTGGTATGTTGAAGCTTTCTTT. V usage is TRBV4-1 and J usage is TRBJ1-1; 9 nucleotides match TRBD1. Germline V lookup: CDR1 MGHRA, CDR2 YSYEKL. CDR3 length: 17 residues. V lost 2 bases, J lost 7 bases, and 14 bases stayed unmatched.

The rearrangement joins TRBV6-2 or TRBV6-3 to TRBJ2-5; D is possibly TRBD2 (5 bases). Trimming left V 5 bases short and J 1 base short, with 14 bases between. The CDR3 totals 15 residues. Germline V gives CDR1 MNHEY, CDR2 SVGEGT. The CDR3 DNA reads TGTGCCAGCAGTGCTCCAGGACGGGGCCAAGAGACCCAGTACTTC. This codes for CASSAPGRGQETQYF.

Only a few counts were recorded for this clonotype. This rearrangement joins TRBV6-5 to TRBJ2-3; perhaps TRBD1 as D (5 bases). Germline CDR1 reads MNHEY; CDR2 reads SVGAGI. The CDR3 has 16 amino acids. V was trimmed by 0 bases and J by 0 bases, leaving 10 bases between them. The CDR3 nucleotides read TGTGCCAGCAGTTACTCCGCCAGGGCTAGCACAGATACGCAGTATTTT. The encoded protein is CASSYSARASTDTQYF.

J is TRBJ1-1 and V is TRBV5-1; D gene ambiguous. V was clipped by 0 bases and J by 5 bases, with 8 bases between them. Looked up from germline, CDR1 is SGHRS and CDR2 is YFSETQ. This CDR3 is built from 13 residues. CDR3 DNA: TGCGCCAGCAGCTTGGTCCTGGAAACTGAAGCTTTCTTT. Translated, it gives CASSLVLETEAFF.

The table lists this clonotype with a count of one. The chain links TRBV7-8 to TRBJ1-3; 8 nucleotides match TRBD1. The CDR3 loop spans 15 amino acids. CDR1 is SGHVS, CDR2 FQNEAQ, per germline. V lost 5 bases and J lost 0; bases outside the gene matches: 3. The CDR3 DNA is TGTGCCAGCAGCCCAGGGGGCAACTCTGGAAACACCATATATTTT. Its protein is CASSPGGNSGNTIYF.

This clonotype appeared once. This chain joins TRBV15 and TRBJ2-1; D may correspond to TRBD1 or TRBD2 (5 bases each). This CDR3 has 16 residues. Germline V gives CDR1 LNHNV, CDR2 YYDKDF (reference sequence). V was trimmed by 3 bases and J by 3 bases, leaving 15 bases between them. Here the CDR3 DNA reads TGTGCCACCAGCAGGGAGGACACCCAGCACTACAATGAGCAGTTCTTC. It encodes CATSREDTQHYNEQFF. Using reference TRBV15 and TRBJ2-1 for the parts outside the CDR3, the full variable domain is DAMVIQNPRYQVTQFGKPVTLSCSQTLNHNVMYWYQQKSSQAPKLLFHYYDKDFNNEADTPDNFQSRRPNTSFCFLDIRSPGLGDTAMYLCATSREDTQHYNEQFFGPGTRLTVL.

The chain has TRBV5-6 and TRBJ1-1; TRBD1 matches at 9 bases. The CDR3 length is 17 residues. CDR1 SGHDT and CDR2 YYEEEE come from the germline V gene. Trimming at V came to 4 bases and at J to 1 base, leaving 11 bases not matched to a gene. The CDR3 nucleotides are TGTGCCAGCAGCAAGCCGGGACAGGGAGTTGGGAACACTGAAGCTTTCTTT. This encodes CASSKPGQGVGNTEAFF. The full variable domain, completed using reference TRBV5-6 and TRBJ1-1, is DAGVTQSPTHLIKTRGQQVTLRCSPKSGHDTVSWYQQALGQGPQFIFQYYEEEERQRGNFPDRFSGHQFPNYSSELNVNALLLGDSALYLCASSKPGQGVGNTEAFFGQGTRLTVV.

This chain joins TRBV20-1 and TRBJ2-7, with TRBD2 matching over 9 bases. J lost 0 bases, V lost 6 bases, and 12 bases had no gene match. CDR3 size: 16 residues. Germline CDR1 DFQATT, CDR2 SNEGSKA (reference sequence). The CDR3 region is CSAKQAGGRSSYEQYF. The CDR3 DNA follows: TGCAGTGCCAAACAAGCGGGGGGCCGAAGCTCCTACGAGCAGTACTTC.

This clonotype was seen a few times. The chain's CDR3 is CASSSSSGVYEQYF. CDR3 nucleotide sequence: TGTGCCAGCAGTTCATCTAGCGGCGTGTACGAGCAGTACTTC. The gene calls are TRBV6-2 or TRBV6-3 and TRBJ2-7; 7 bases align to TRBD2. V was pared by 4 bases and J by 4 bases, with 7 bases of the junction left unmatched. The CDR3 consists of 14 residues. CDR1 and CDR2 from the germline V gene are MNHEY and SVGEGT.

The CDR3 sequence is CASSLIGGSTEAFF. The CDR3 DNA follows: TGCGCCAGCAGCTTGATAGGGGGCAGTACTGAAGCTTTCTTT. The chain links TRBV5-1 to TRBJ1-1, with 7 bases that match TRBD1. This CDR3 is built from 14 residues. The germline V gene encodes CDR1 SGHRS and CDR2 YFSETQ. With 1 base clipped from V and 5 bases from J, the junction kept 5 bases outside the gene matches.

This clonotype was counted a few times. A much more abundant neighbour one base away suggests this may be a read error. The genes are TRBV12-3 or TRBV12-4 and TRBJ2-7; tentatively, D is TRBD1 (6 bases). The CDR3 extends over 12 amino acids. The CDR3 DNA is TGTACCAGCAGTGGGGACACCTACGAGCAGTACTTC. This encodes CTSSGDTYEQYF.

The V and J genes are TRBV4-2 and TRBJ2-1, with 7 bases aligning to TRBD2. The CDR3 totals 17 residues. Germline CDR1 and CDR2: LGHNA and YNFKEQ. J gave up 3 bases and V 0 bases, and 8 bases lay outside the gene matches. CDR3 amino acids: CASSQDAGGGLYNEQFF. CDR3 in DNA: TGTGCCAGCAGCCAAGATGCAGGCGGGGGTCTCTACAATGAGCAGTTCTTC.

The CDR3 DNA follows: TGTGCCAGCAGTTTATCGAGGACTAGCCGCGGGGAGCTGTTTTTT. It encodes CASSLSRTSRGELFF. The chain is built from TRBV12-3 or TRBV12-4 and TRBJ2-2; 8 bases fit TRBD2. The trim removed 2 bases at V and 7 bases at J, leaving 6 bases unmatched. The length of the CDR3 is 15 residues.

The J gene is TRBJ1-6, the V gene TRBV5-1, with 7 bases matching TRBD1. Trimming took 2 bases from V and 9 from J; bases not matched to a gene: 17. Germline-derived CDR1 and CDR2 are SGHRS and YFSETQ. This CDR3 is built from 18 residues. The CDR3 is CASSFIPKGRGLLSPLHF. The DNA for the CDR3 is TGCGCCAGCAGCTTTATCCCGAAAGGGAGGGGGCTTCTTTCACCCCTCCACTTT.

The V call is TRBV12-3 or TRBV12-4, the J call TRBJ2-5; D might be TRBD2 (6 bases). Trimming stripped 6 bases from V and 1 base from J, with 24 bases between. This CDR3 comprises 18 residues. CDR3 region: CASRPEVADLPAQETQYF. The CDR3 nucleotides are TGTGCCAGCAGGCCCGAGGTAGCGGACTTACCTGCCCAAGAGACCCAGTACTTC.

This clonotype came up a few times. The genes are TRBV4-3 and TRBJ2-1; D ambiguous. Trimming pared 3 bases from V and 10 bases from J, leaving 13 bases between. The CDR3 has 13 amino acids. Germline-derived CDR1 and CDR2 are LGHNA and YSLEER. CDR3 protein: CASSQRGSLEQFF. CDR3 bases: TGCGCCAGCAGCCAGCGAGGTTCGCTGGAGCAGTTCTTC.

This sequence joins TRBV2 and TRBJ2-1; 10 bases fit TRBD2. Germline lookup yields CDR1 SNHLY and CDR2 FYNNEI. There are 15 residues in the CDR3. J lost 5 bases, V lost 6 bases, and 7 bases had no gene match. The CDR3 sequence: CASSLSSGGHNEQFF. The CDR3 nucleotides read TGTGCCAGCAGCCTTTCTAGCGGGGGCCACAATGAGCAGTTCTTC.

This clonotype showed up just a few times. This rearrangement joins TRBV2 to TRBJ1-4; 7 bases map to TRBD1. V trimming: 9 bases; J trimming: 3 bases; junction bases outside the gene matches: 7. CDR1 and CDR2 (germline): SNHLY, FYNNEI. This CDR3 region has 14 residues. The CDR3 region is CARGTESPNEKLFF. The CDR3 DNA follows: TGTGCCAGAGGGACAGAGTCTCCTAATGAAAAACTGTTTTTT.